The TCR beta chain described here comes from a study of cytomegalovirus exposure and HLA in healthy donors. This CDR3 region has 14 residues. V was pared by 3 bases and J by 5 bases, with 13 bases between. CDR1 is SNHLY and CDR2 is FYNNEI in the germline V gene. Only in-frame clones appear in the TCRdb table, and some are missing; sequencing was by immunoSEQ multiplex PCR. The sample consists of about 78,000 clones, less than 96% of them appearing once. The sequence was obtained from a man aged 18 to 29 in good health and CMV-seropositive. The rearrangement uses TRBV2 and TRBJ2-5; maybe TRBD1 (6 bases). The sequencing input was PBMCs. CDR3 loop: CASSDVWDKETQYF. The CDR3, as DNA: TGTGCCAGCAGTGATGTTTGGGACAAGGAGACCCAGTACTTC.